The clone carrying this TCR beta chain was picked up a small number of times. Its antigen is not identified. It was with unique molecular identifiers that the TCRbeta library was prepared. In TCRdb, the PCR reads were re-called with MiXCR into one record per CDR3 protein. The table includes about 1,000,000 distinct CDR3 sequences, less than 30% detected once. The source of the sample is a study of T-cell reconstitution after alpha-beta-depleted transplantation in children. V was pared by 0 bases and J by 5 bases, with 11 bases between. CDR1 and CDR2 from the germline V gene are SGHTS and YDEGEE. The CDR3 totals 14 residues. Study-level results: After transplant, at about two months, alpha-beta T cells were reportedly derived from several hundred expanded graft clones.

The rearrangement joins TRBV5-8 to TRBJ1-1; D unclear. The origin of this receptor is a boy younger than two who had a stem cell transplant for SCID, so the T cells may come from the graft donor. The source was PBMCs, mostly from graft donor cells, collected 360 days after TCRalphabeta/CD19-depleted stem cell transplant. This CDR3 reads CASSLGQRRTEAFF. DNA for the CDR3: TGTGCCAGCAGCTTGGGCCAGCGGCGGACTGAAGCTTTCTTT. The full variable domain, in which reference TRBV5-8 and TRBJ1-1 provide the parts outside the CDR3, is EAGVTQSPTHLIKTRGQQATLRCSPISGHTSVYWYQQALGLGLQFLLWYDEGEERNRGNFPPRFSGRQFPNYSSELNVNALELEDSALYLCASSLGQRRTEAFFGQGTRLTVV.